This T cell receptor beta chain was identified during a study of shared clonotypes between healthy human individuals (TCRdb year 2020). Regarding the study in general: Three men and two women, aged 18 to 49 years, made up the cohort. Per donor, leukapheresis produced somewhere between about 0.9 and 9.5 billion PBMCs. To estimate repertoire size and how much clonotype sharing occurs between individuals, the study deeply sequenced the blood TCR repertoires of roughly 5 healthy adults. For each donor, CD4 naive and CD4 memory were each run on three plates, CD8 naive on two plates, and CD8 memory on one plate. Libraries were prepared and TCR repertoires were sequenced by different laboratories using diverse techniques, in order to increase sequencing depth and limit assay-specific biases.

General findings and caveats noted by the study authors: Sampling was restricted to blood, and TCR repertoires in tissue are likely to differ from TCR repertoires in blood. Across a handful of donors, approximately 4.9% of naive CD4, roughly 3.5% of naive CD8, 2% to 2.5% of memory CD4, and under 0.45% of memory CD8 clonotypes were shared. Clonotypes shared by all four sorted-subset donors showed higher generation probabilities than non-shared clonotypes. Larger estimated clonotype richness was generally found for naive subsets than for memory subsets. The small number of donors limited the genetic and exposure-history diversity represented. Even with the large sequencing depth, rarefaction of the sorted-subset datasets indicated that sequencing was incomplete. Pairwise subsampling indicated that sequencing depth was expected to affect the degree of clonotype sharing among donors.

Details on this clone: Its antigen specificity is not known. There are no base qualities to consult, and no much larger clone falls within one base.

TCR CDR3 regions were amplified from genomic DNA by multiplex PCR using the deep immunoSEQ assay. For each cell subset, the extracted genomic DNA was distributed evenly across all wells of several immunoSEQ 96-well plates, and each plate served as one replicate. Each replicate PCR for sorted subsets received approximately 220 ng genomic DNA, equal to about 29,000 T cell genomes. Purified libraries were quantified with a Qubit 3.0 fluorometer, sized on a Bioanalyzer 2100, and re-quantified with the KAPA Library Quantification kit. A separate single-read 150-cycle Illumina NextSeq 550 flow cell was used to sequence each immunoSEQ 96-well plate. The published analysis was carried out like this. The immunoSEQ output contained only junctional sequences without quality scores, so filtering could not match that applied to full-length reads. To assign V/J genes and CDR3, sequences were annotated using PyIR, a Python wrapper for IgBLAST v1.9, with IMGT germline references. Reads with weak V/J assignments (E-value above 1e-6), missing CDR3, stop codons, out-of-frame junctions, or ambiguous translated residues were removed. V3J clonotypes were defined as sequences sharing the same inferred V gene, J gene, and CDR3 amino acid sequence. Percentage overlap between repertoires was calculated by dividing the number of shared unique clonotypes by the size of the smaller repertoire. Richness of each repertoire was evaluated using RTK rarefaction, the Chao1 estimator, and Recon v2.1 estimates of unobserved clonotypes. OLGA was used to compute generation probabilities for all TCRbeta clonotypes that the gDNA method yielded from a handful of donors. TCRdb took over this immuneACCESS table, retaining in-frame rearrangements with V and J assigned. Such tables are incomplete; in checked studies, under half of the missing clones stem from an unresolved V gene, and the remainder is unexplained. V and J calls and clone size are as listed in that table; D and trimming were resolved from the DNA. This sample gives a few hundred thousand clones in total; 65% to 70% of them show up just once. Together, the top ten hold 11% of the sample.

Donors were healthy HIV-negative adults with no recently reported acute infections or vaccinations. Only Caucasian adults living in Nashville, Tennessee, USA were represented among the donors. CD4+ T cells were enriched by magnetic negative selection; naive cells were then positively selected on CD45RA, and the negative fraction formed the memory subset. Blood was collected by leukapheresis, and PBMCs were isolated by Ficoll-Histopaque density gradient centrifugation and then cryopreserved in liquid nitrogen vapor phase. Analytical flow cytometry was used to check the purity and quantity of every magnetically sorted T cell population. Each sorted fraction had its genomic DNA isolated and then quantified by UV absorbance on a Nanodrop 2000c. Trimming takes 0 bases off V and 5 bases off J; junction bases not matched to a gene: 16. Measured from the cysteine to the phenylalanine, the CDR3 is 19 residues long. The only DNA kept is the CDR3, 57 bases in frame from the first base. Based on the germline V gene, the CDR1 and CDR2 sequences are SGDLS and YYNGEE.

Sample: memory CD4+ T cells sorted from blood. The sample's cell subset or site, from its label and the paper: CD45RA-negative fraction. The chain is made from TRBV9 and TRBJ2-2; 7 nucleotides in the junction match TRBD2. This receptor was taken from a man aged 30 to 45 in good health. The DNA reads as follows: TGTGCCAGCAGCGTAGCGAGACTAGCCCAGATGGACGGAACCGGGGAGCTGTTTTTT. Its translation is CASSVARLAQMDGTGELFF.